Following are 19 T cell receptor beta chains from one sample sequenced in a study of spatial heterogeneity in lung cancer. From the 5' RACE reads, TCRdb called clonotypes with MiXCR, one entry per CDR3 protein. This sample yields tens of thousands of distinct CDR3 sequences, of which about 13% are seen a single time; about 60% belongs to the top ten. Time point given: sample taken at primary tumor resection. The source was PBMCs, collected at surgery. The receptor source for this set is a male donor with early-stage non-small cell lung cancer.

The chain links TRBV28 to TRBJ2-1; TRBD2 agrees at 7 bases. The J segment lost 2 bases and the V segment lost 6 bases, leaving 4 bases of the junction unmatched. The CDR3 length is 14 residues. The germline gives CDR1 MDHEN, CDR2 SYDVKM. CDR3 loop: CASSVSGTYNEQFF. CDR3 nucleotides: TGTGCCAGCAGCGTGAGCGGGACCTACAATGAGCAGTTCTTC.

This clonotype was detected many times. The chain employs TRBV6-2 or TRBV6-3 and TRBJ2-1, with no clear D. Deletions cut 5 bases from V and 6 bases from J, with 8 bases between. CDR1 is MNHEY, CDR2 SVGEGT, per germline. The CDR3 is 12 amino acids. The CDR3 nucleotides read TGTGCCAGCAGTCCGATATTCAATGAGCAGTTCTTC. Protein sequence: CASSPIFNEQFF.

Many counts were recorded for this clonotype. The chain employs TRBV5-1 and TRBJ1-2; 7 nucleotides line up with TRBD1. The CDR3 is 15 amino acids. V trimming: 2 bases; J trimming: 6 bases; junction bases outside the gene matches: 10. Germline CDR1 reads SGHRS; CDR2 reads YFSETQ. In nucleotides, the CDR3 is TGCGCCAGCAGCTTCAATCCGGGACAGAATAATGGCTACACCTTC. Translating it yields CASSFNPGQNNGYTF.

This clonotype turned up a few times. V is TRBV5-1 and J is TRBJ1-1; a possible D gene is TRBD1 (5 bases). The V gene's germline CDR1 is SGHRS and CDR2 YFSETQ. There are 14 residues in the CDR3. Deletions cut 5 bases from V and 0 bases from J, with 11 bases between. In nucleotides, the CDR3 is TGCGCCAGCAGGGAAACGACAGTGAACACTGAAGCTTTCTTT. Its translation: CASRETTVNTEAFF.

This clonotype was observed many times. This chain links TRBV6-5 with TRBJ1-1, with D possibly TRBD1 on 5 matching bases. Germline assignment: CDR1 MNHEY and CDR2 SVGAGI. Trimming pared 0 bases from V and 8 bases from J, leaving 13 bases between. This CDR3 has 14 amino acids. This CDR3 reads CASSYSNTRGEAFF. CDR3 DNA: TGTGCCAGCAGTTACTCGAACACAAGGGGCGAAGCTTTCTTT.

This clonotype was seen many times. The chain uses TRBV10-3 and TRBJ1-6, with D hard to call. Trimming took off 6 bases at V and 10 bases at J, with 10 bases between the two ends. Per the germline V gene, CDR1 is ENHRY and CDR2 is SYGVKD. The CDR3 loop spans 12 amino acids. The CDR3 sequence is CAISEPPSPLHF. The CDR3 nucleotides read TGTGCCATCAGCGAGCCCCCGTCACCCCTCCACTTT.

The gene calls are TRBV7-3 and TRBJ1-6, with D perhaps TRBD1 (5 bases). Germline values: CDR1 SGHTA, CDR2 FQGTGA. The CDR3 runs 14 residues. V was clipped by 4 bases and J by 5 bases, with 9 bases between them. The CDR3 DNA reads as TGTGCCAGCAGCTCGACAGCTAATAATTCACCCCTCCACTTT. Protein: CASSSTANNSPLHF.

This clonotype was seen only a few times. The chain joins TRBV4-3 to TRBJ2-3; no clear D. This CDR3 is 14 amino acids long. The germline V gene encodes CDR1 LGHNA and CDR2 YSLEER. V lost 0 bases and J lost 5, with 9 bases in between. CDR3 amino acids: CASSQDRVGDTQYF. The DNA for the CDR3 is TGCGCCAGCAGCCAAGACCGGGTTGGAGATACGCAGTATTTT.

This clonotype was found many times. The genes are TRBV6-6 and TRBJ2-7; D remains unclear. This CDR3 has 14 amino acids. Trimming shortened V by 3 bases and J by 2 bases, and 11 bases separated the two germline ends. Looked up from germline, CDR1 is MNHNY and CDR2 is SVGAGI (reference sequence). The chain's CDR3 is CASSYGASTYEQYF. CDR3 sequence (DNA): TGTGCCAGCAGTTATGGAGCAAGTACCTACGAGCAGTACTTC.

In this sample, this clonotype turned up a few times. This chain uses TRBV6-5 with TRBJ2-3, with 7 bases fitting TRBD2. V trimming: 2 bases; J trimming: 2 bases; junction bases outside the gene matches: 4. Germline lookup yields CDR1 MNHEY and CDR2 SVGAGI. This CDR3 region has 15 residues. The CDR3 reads CASSYAGADTDTQYF. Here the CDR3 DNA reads TGTGCCAGCAGTTACGCGGGAGCCGACACAGATACGCAGTATTTT.

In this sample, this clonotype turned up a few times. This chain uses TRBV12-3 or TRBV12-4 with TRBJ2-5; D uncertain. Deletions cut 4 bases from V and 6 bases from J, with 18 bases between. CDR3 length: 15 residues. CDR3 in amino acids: CASSSPSRPDQTQYF. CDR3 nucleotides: TGTGCCAGCAGTTCCCCCTCCAGGCCGGATCAGACCCAGTACTTC.

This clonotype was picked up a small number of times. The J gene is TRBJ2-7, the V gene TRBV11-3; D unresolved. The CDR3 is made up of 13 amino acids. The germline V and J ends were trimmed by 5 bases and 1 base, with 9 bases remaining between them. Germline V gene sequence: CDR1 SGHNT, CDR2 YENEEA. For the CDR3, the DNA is TGTGCCAGCAGCCCGGCCCATTCCTACGAGCAGTACTTC. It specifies CASSPAHSYEQYF.

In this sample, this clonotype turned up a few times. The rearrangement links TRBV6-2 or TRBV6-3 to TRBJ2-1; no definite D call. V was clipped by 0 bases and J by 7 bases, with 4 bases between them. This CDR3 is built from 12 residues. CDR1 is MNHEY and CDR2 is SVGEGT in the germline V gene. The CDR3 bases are TGTGCCAGCAGTTACTCAAGTAATGAGCAGTTCTTC. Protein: CASSYSSNEQFF.

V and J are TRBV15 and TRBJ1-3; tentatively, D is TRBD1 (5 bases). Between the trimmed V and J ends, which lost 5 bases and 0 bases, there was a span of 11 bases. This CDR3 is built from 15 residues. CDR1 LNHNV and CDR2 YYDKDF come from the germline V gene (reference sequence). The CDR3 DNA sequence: TGTGCCACCAGCCGGGGAGGGGTCTCTGGAAACACCATATATTTT. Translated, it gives CATSRGGVSGNTIYF.

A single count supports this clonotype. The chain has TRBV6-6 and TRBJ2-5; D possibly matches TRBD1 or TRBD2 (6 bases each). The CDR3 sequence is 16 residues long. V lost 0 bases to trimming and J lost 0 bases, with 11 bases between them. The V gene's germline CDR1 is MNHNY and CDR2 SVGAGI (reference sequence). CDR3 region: CASSYSRGVYQETQYF. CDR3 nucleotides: TGTGCCAGCAGTTACTCAAGGGGGGTATACCAAGAGACCCAGTACTTC.

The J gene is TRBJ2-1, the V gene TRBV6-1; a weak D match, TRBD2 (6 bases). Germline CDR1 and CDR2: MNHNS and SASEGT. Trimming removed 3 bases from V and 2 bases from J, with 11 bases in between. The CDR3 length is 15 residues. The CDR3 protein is CASSDVDYTYNEQFF. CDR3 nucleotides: TGTGCCAGCAGTGATGTGGACTACACCTACAATGAGCAGTTCTTC.

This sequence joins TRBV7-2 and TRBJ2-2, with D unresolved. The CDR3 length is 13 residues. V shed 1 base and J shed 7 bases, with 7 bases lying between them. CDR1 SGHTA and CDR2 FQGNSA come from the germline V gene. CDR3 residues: CASSLDLDGELFF. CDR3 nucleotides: TGTGCCAGCAGCTTAGACCTGGACGGGGAGCTGTTTTTT.

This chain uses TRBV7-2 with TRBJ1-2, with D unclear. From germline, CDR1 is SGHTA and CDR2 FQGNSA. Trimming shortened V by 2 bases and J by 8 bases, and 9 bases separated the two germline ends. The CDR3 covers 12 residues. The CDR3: CASSLISHGYTF. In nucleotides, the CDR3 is TGTGCCAGCAGCTTAATCTCCCACGGCTACACCTTC.

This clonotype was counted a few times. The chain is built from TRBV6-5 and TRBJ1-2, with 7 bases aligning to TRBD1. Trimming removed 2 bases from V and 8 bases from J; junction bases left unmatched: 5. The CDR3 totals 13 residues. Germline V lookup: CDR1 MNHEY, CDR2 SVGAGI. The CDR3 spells CASSYKGASGYTF. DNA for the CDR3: TGTGCCAGCAGTTACAAGGGGGCTAGCGGCTACACCTTC.